A selection of T cell receptor beta chains follows, all from one sample in a study of breast tumors, draining lymph nodes, adjacent tissues. TCRdb recomputed calls from the multiplex PCR reads with MiXCR, one row per CDR3 protein. The profile shows fewer than 150,000 distinct CDR3 sequences, about 20% of them singletons. The sample comprised axillary lymph node tissue. These receptors were obtained from a female donor with breast cancer. Some clones in this sample may be carry-over from other donors' samples. Both conserved end residues are part of each CDR3. D genes are given only for firm matches. Expanded clones are given a class, and other clones once, few, many or no size at all.

j_call d_call v_call clone_size cdr3_nt cdr3_aa
TRBJ2-7 NA TRBV3-1 few TGTGCCAGCAGCCACAGGGTACGGAACTACGAGCAGTACTTC CASSHRVRNYEQYF
TRBJ2-7 TRBD1 TRBV5-1 many TGCGCCAGCAGACAGGGGATCTACGAGCAGTACTTC CASRQGIYEQYF
TRBJ1-2 NA TRBV30 NA TGTGCCTGGAGTGTCAATGAGAGTGGCTACACCTTC CAWSVNESGYTF
TRBJ2-3 NA TRBV12-5 many TGTGCTAGTGGACCAGACAGGACAGATACGCAGTATTTT CASGPDRTDTQYF
TRBJ2-3 TRBD2 TRBV6-1 many TGTGCCAGCAAGATGCCTCTAGCGGGGCCTAGCACAGATACGCAGTATTTT CASKMPLAGPSTDTQYF
TRBJ2-2 NA TRBV12-3/TRBV12-4 many TGTGCCAGCAAGACCGGGCAGAACACCGGGGAGCTGTTTTTT CASKTGQNTGELFF
TRBJ2-1 NA TRBV6-1 many TGTGCCAGCAGTGAGGGGACCGGGACGCCTCAGTTCTTC CASSEGTGTPQFF
TRBJ2-3 TRBD2 TRBV7-3 many TGTGCCACCGGGACTAGCGGGAGAGGGACGCAGTATTTT CATGTSGRGTQYF
TRBJ2-3 TRBD2 TRBV7-8 many TGTGCCAGCAACGTCGGGGGGGTCACAGATACGCAGTATTTT CASNVGGVTDTQYF
TRBJ2-3 TRBD2 TRBV5-1 many TGCGCCAGCAGCTCAGGACTAGCGGGAGTACGCACAGATACGCAGTATTTT CASSSGLAGVRTDTQYF
TRBJ1-5 TRBD1 TRBV12-3/TRBV12-4 many TGTGCCAGCAGTTTTCGGGGACAGGGATTTCAGCCCCAGCATTTT CASSFRGQGFQPQHF
TRBJ2-7 NA TRBV30 few TGTGCCTGGAGTCTGGGGACCGAGCAGCACTTC CAWSLGTEQHF
TRBJ2-7 TRBD1 TRBV6-6 many TGTGCCAGCACCTTCACTCGATTGCAGGGGGCGGAGTACGAGCAGTACTTC CASTFTRLQGAEYEQYF
TRBJ2-7 NA TRBV9 many TGTGCCAGCAGCGTAGCGGCTTCCTCCTACGAGCAGTACTTC CASSVAASSYEQYF
TRBJ1-2 NA TRBV5-1 many TGCGCCAGCAGCGAAACATGGAACTATGGCTACACCTTC CASSETWNYGYTF
TRBJ1-2 TRBD1 TRBV5-6 once TGTGCCAGCAGCATGGACAGGTTCTATGGCTACACCTTC CASSMDRFYGYTF
TRBJ2-3 NA TRBV20-1 many TGCAGTGCTAGACGGACGGAGGACACGCAGTATTTT CSARRTEDTQYF
TRBJ2-2 NA TRBV28 few TGTGCCAGCCGACCCACGGGAGACACCGGGGAGCTGTTTTTT CASRPTGDTGELFF
TRBJ2-1 NA TRBV5-1 many TGCGCCAGCAGAGACCAACCCTTCTCCTACAATGAGCAGTTCTTC CASRDQPFSYNEQFF
TRBJ1-6 NA TRBV20-1 many TGCAGTGCTAGAGAACACATACGTACTACTGTGGCCTTT CSAREHIRTTVAF
TRBJ2-5 NA TRBV20-1 many TGCAGTGGTGCCAGCTTTGGGACGTATCAAGAGACCCAGTACTTC CSGASFGTYQETQYF